The next 22 T cell receptor beta chains were all read from a single sample in a study of blood T cell repertoires in COVID-19 (dated by TCRdb to 2018 to 2020). Library construction relied on the immunoSEQ multiplex PCR assay. TCRdb carries this immuneACCESS record with in-frame sequences only. Its versions omit some clonotypes, under half of them owing to an unresolved V gene in the studies checked, with the rest unexplained. The sample table lists a few hundred thousand clones, about 88% of them with a count of one. Approximately 6.8% of the sample is taken by the ten largest. Sample: peripheral blood. These receptors all stem from a woman aged 65 to 85 with active or convalescent COVID-19.

Here the CDR3 reads CASSPPCLQGAWDSPLHF. The CDR3, as DNA: TGCGCCAGCAGTCCTCCGTGCTTGCAGGGTGCCTGGGATTCACCCCTCCACTTT. The V gene is TRBV23-1, the J gene TRBJ1-6, with a weak D call TRBD1 (5 bases). TRBV23-1 is flagged as an ORF with uncertain function. Trimming took 4 bases from V and 8 from J, leaving 24 bases between them. The CDR3 is 18 residues long.

This clone has a handful of counts. This rearrangement joins TRBV6-6 to TRBJ1-1; 10 nucleotides match TRBD1. Germline V CDR1 and CDR2: MNHNY, SVGAGI (reference sequence). V lost 6 bases, J lost 5 bases, and 6 bases stayed unmatched. The CDR3 covers 14 residues. CDR3 amino acids: CASSSGQGGTEAFF. In DNA, the CDR3 is TGTGCCAGCAGCTCCGGACAGGGGGGAACTGAAGCTTTCTTT.

This chain joins TRBV7-2 and TRBJ1-5; D unresolved. The germline gives CDR1 SGHTA, CDR2 FQGNSA. The V and J ends lost 4 bases and 0 bases respectively, with 13 bases between them. The CDR3 has 16 amino acids. DNA for the CDR3: TGTGCCAGCAGCTATGTCACGGGTATTAGCAATCAGCCCCAGCATTTT. It encodes CASSYVTGISNQPQHF.

The gene calls are TRBV7-2 and TRBJ1-2; the D is unclear. V was shortened by 8 bases and J by 4 bases, with 20 bases between the two germline ends. The germline CDR1 and CDR2 sequences are SGHTA and FQGNSA. CDR3 length: 15 amino acids. CDR3: CASSTRRTDSYGYTF. Here the CDR3 DNA reads TGTGCCAGCTCGACCCGACGGACGGACTCCTATGGCTACACCTTC. Based on the CDR3 plus reference TRBV7-2 and TRBJ1-2, the full variable domain is GAGVSQSPSNKVTEKGKDVELRCDPISGHTALYWYRQSLGQGLEFLIYFQGNSAPDKSGLPSDRFSAERTGGSVSTLTIQRTQQEDSAVYLCASSTRRTDSYGYTFGSGTRLTVV.

The chain links TRBV7-2 to TRBJ1-2; tentative D call: TRBD1 (6 bases). There are 12 residues in the CDR3. Deletions cut 5 bases from V and 8 bases from J, with 12 bases between. The germline CDR1 and CDR2 sequences are SGHTA and FQGNSA. CDR3 protein: CASSTSGDGYTF. The DNA of the CDR3 is TGTGCCAGCAGCACATCAGGGGACGGCTACACCTTC.

This clone was seen once. This chain joins TRBV7-9 and TRBJ1-4, with no clear D. CDR3 size: 15 residues. V gave up 0 bases and J gave up 7 bases, with 12 bases separating them. The germline gives CDR1 SEHNR, CDR2 FQNEAQ (reference sequence). The CDR3 DNA is TGTGCCAGCAGCTTAGCAGGAAAAGGAGGTGAAAAACTGTTTTTT. Translation: CASSLAGKGGEKLFF.

The genes are TRBV19 and TRBJ2-1, with D perhaps TRBD2 (5 bases). From germline, CDR1 is LNHDA and CDR2 SQIVND (reference sequence). This CDR3 contains 14 residues. V was clipped by 6 bases and J by 5 bases, with 14 bases between them. As DNA, the CDR3 is TGTGCCAGTAGACATGGGAGCAAGAACAATGAGCAGTTCTTC. Protein product: CASRHGSKNNEQFF. The full variable domain, with the rest looked up from reference TRBV19 and TRBJ2-1, is DGGITQSPKYLFRKEGQNVTLSCEQNLNHDAMYWYRQDPGQGLRLIYYSQIVNDFQKGDIAEGYSVSREKKESFPLTVTSAQKNPTAFYLCASRHGSKNNEQFFGPGTRLTVL.

This clone has only a few counts. This sequence joins TRBV2 and TRBJ1-1; a weak D match, TRBD1 (5 bases). The CDR3 spans 14 residues. V lost 10 bases, J lost 0 bases, and 15 bases lay in between. Germline loops: CDR1 SNHLY, CDR2 FYNNEI. Here the CDR3 DNA reads TGTGCCACCCGACAAGGGGTGGTGAACACTGAAGCTTTCTTT. Amino acid sequence: CATRQGVVNTEAFF.

The chain carries TRBV24-1 and TRBJ2-2; 8 bases are a match to TRBD1. J gave up 2 bases and V 1 base, and 5 bases lay outside the gene matches. Germline values: CDR1 KGHDR, CDR2 SFDVKD. CDR3 size: 17 residues. DNA of the CDR3: TGTGCCACCAGTGATTTTTCAGGGGGCGAAAACACCGGGGAGCTGTTTTTT. Amino acids: CATSDFSGGENTGELFF.

This chain joins TRBV4-1 and TRBJ1-5; D remains unclear. V was cut by 4 bases and J by 4 bases, with 11 bases left in between. Germline lookup yields CDR1 MGHRA and CDR2 YSYEKL. This CDR3 has 14 amino acids. CDR3 nucleotide sequence: TGCGCCAGCAGCCTGGCAGGTATGAATCAGCCCCAGCATTTT. Translated, it gives CASSLAGMNQPQHF.

The J gene is TRBJ2-5, the V gene TRBV6-2 or TRBV6-3; 7 nucleotides line up with TRBD2. J was trimmed by 1 base and V by 6 bases; bases with no gene match: 2. The CDR3 totals 13 residues. Germline V gives CDR1 MNHEY, CDR2 SVGEGT. The CDR3 reads CASSRGGQETQYF. CDR3 sequence (DNA): TGTGCCAGCAGCCGCGGGGGCCAAGAGACCCAGTACTTC.

This clone was detected only a few times. The chain joins TRBV27 to TRBJ1-2; D possibly corresponds to TRBD1 (5 bases). The CDR3 runs to 15 residues. Trimming shortened V by 4 bases and J by 5 bases, and 17 bases separated the two germline ends. Germline CDR1 MNHEY, CDR2 SMNVEV (reference sequence). Here the CDR3 reads CASSSRPGNFYGYTF. As DNA, the CDR3 is TGTGCCAGCAGTTCAAGACCAGGGAACTTTTATGGCTACACCTTC.

The chain employs TRBV6-2 or TRBV6-3 and TRBJ1-1, with a weak D call TRBD1 (5 bases). Trimming took off 4 bases at V and 1 base at J, with 7 bases between the two ends. Looked up from germline, CDR1 is MNHEY and CDR2 is SVGEGT. The CDR3 runs 13 residues. CDR3 sequence (DNA): TGTGCCAGCAGTTTCCAGGGGAACACTGAAGCTTTCTTT. The encoded protein is CASSFQGNTEAFF.

This chain links TRBV6-5 with TRBJ1-1; possibly TRBD1 for D (6 bases). The length of the CDR3 is 14 residues. The V and J ends lost 2 bases and 5 bases respectively, with 12 bases between them. CDR1 and CDR2 from the germline V gene are MNHEY and SVGAGI. CDR3 coding DNA: TGTGCCAGCAGTTACGGGGGCCCTGGGACTGAAGCTTTCTTT. Amino acids: CASSYGGPGTEAFF.

This rearrangement joins TRBV3-1 (or the pseudogene TRBV3-2) to TRBJ2-1, with 11 bases that match TRBD2. This CDR3 contains 16 residues. Trimming at V came to 5 bases and at J to 4 bases, leaving 7 bases not matched to a gene. CDR1 is LGHDT and CDR2 is YNNKEL in the germline V gene (reference sequence). CDR3 in amino acids: CASSEGTSGTYNEQFF. CDR3 coding DNA: TGTGCCAGCAGCGAAGGGACTAGCGGAACGTACAATGAGCAGTTCTTC.

In its sample, this clone was seen a few times. The genes are TRBV6-6 and TRBJ1-5, with D possibly TRBD1 on 5 matching bases. This CDR3 has 13 amino acids. Germline-derived CDR1 and CDR2 are MNHNY and SVGAGI (reference sequence). V was pared by 11 bases and J by 6 bases, with 17 bases between. The CDR3 bases are TGTGCCGGACGGGCAGGGCAGGGTCAGCCCCAGCATTTT. Protein sequence: CAGRAGQGQPQHF.

V and J are TRBV18 and TRBJ2-3, with TRBD2 matching 13 bases. The CDR3 has 16 residues. Trimming took 4 bases from V and 5 from J; bases not matched to a gene: 6. Per germline, CDR1 KGHSH and CDR2 LQKENI. In nucleotides, the CDR3 is TGTGCCAGCTCACGTGGGACTAGCGGGATCAGAGATACGCAGTATTTT. The encoded protein is CASSRGTSGIRDTQYF.

This clone has just one count. This rearrangement joins TRBV10-2 to TRBJ1-1, with TRBD1 matching 10 bases. CDR3 length equals 15 residues. CDR1 is WSHSY and CDR2 is SAAADI in the germline V gene. With V trimmed by 4 bases and J by 10 bases, 12 bases remained unmatched. This CDR3 is CASSVSSGTGVSAFF. The CDR3 coding sequence is TGCGCCAGCAGTGTTTCCTCCGGGACAGGGGTTTCAGCTTTCTTT.

The genes are TRBV7-9 and TRBJ1-2; 10 positions agree with TRBD1. The length of the CDR3 is 12 residues. From germline, CDR1 is SEHNR and CDR2 FQNEAQ (reference sequence). CDR3 residues: CLEGDRGYGYTF. The CDR3, as DNA: TGTCTAGAGGGGGACAGGGGCTATGGCTACACCTTC.

V and J are TRBV3-1 (or the pseudogene TRBV3-2) and TRBJ1-1; D remains ambiguous. Deletions cut 4 bases from V and 2 bases from J, with 11 bases between. The CDR3 spans 14 residues. CDR1 and CDR2 from the germline V gene are LGHDT and YNNKEL (reference sequence). In nucleotides, the CDR3 is TGTGCCAGCAGCCGGCAAGGACTTAACACTGAAGCTTTCTTT. Translation gives CASSRQGLNTEAFF.

The J gene is TRBJ2-7, the V gene TRBV27; tentatively, D is TRBD1 (5 bases). Trimming took off 6 bases at V and 0 bases at J, with 12 bases between the two ends. This CDR3 region has 14 residues. Germline V lookup: CDR1 MNHEY, CDR2 SMNVEV (reference sequence). The CDR3 here is CASRAQTASYEQYF. CDR3 sequence (DNA): TGTGCCAGCAGAGCTCAGACAGCCTCCTACGAGCAGTACTTC.

The V call is TRBV5-8, the J call TRBJ1-5; 10 nucleotides agree with TRBD1. The CDR3 is 16 amino acids. With 3 bases clipped from V and 2 bases from J, the junction kept 5 bases outside the gene matches. Per germline, CDR1 SGHTS and CDR2 YDEGEE. The CDR3 nucleotides are TGTGCCAGCAGCTCCGGACAGGGGGTTGGCAATCAGCCCCAGCATTTT. It encodes CASSSGQGVGNQPQHF.